What follows are 10 T cell receptor beta chains derived from one specimen sequenced in a study of response to subunit inactivated influenza vaccine. TCRdb fed the RT-PCR reads into MiXCR, producing one record per CDR3 protein. The table records about 190,000 distinct CDR3 sequences, around an eighth of them present only once. The sample consisted of CD8+ T cells sorted from PBMCs, taken about 5 days after vaccination. Every receptor here comes from a man aged 50 or older who received an inactivated influenza vaccine.

V gene TRBV7-9 combines with J gene TRBJ2-3, with 10 bases fitting TRBD1. This CDR3 has 16 amino acids. The J segment lost 2 bases and the V segment lost 4 bases, leaving 6 bases of the junction unmatched. Germline V gene lookup returns CDR1 SEHNR and CDR2 FQNEAQ (reference sequence). The CDR3 region is CASSSTGGASTDTQYF. As DNA, the CDR3 is TGTGCCAGCAGCTCGACAGGGGGCGCCTCCACAGATACGCAGTATTTT. Using reference TRBV7-9 and TRBJ2-3 for the parts outside the CDR3, the full variable domain is DTGVSQNPRHKITKRGQNVTFRCDPISEHNRLYWYRQTLGQGPEFLTYFQNEAQLEKSRLLSDRFSAERPKGSFSTLEIQRTEQGDSAMYLCASSSTGGASTDTQYFGPGTRLTVL.

This clonotype was seen a few times. This chain joins TRBV6-2 or TRBV6-3 and TRBJ2-3; TRBD2 matches at 7 bases. CDR3 length equals 14 residues. V gave up 8 bases and J gave up 3 bases; unmatched junction bases: 8. The germline V gene has CDR1 MNHEY and CDR2 SVGEGT. CDR3 region: CASGPWGGTDTQYF. The CDR3 DNA reads TGTGCCAGCGGGCCGTGGGGGGGAACAGATACGCAGTATTTT.

This clonotype was detected a few times. J is TRBJ2-5 and V is TRBV13, with TRBD1 matching over 9 bases. There are 14 residues in the CDR3. Germline CDR1 and CDR2: PRHDT and FYEKMQ (reference sequence). With V trimmed by 5 bases and J by 3 bases, 4 bases remained unmatched. CDR3 residues: CASSIRDREETQYF. DNA for the CDR3: TGTGCCAGCAGCATCCGGGACAGGGAAGAGACCCAGTACTTC.

This clonotype was seen ten or more times. The V call is TRBV5-6, the J call TRBJ1-2; possible D gene TRBD1, 5 bases. V was trimmed by 3 bases and J by 7 bases, leaving 10 bases between them. Germline V gives CDR1 SGHDT, CDR2 YYEEEE. This CDR3 has 12 residues. Here the CDR3 DNA reads TGTGCCAGCAGCTGGGGGGGTGCTGGCTACACCTTC. Translation gives CASSWGGAGYTF.

V usage is TRBV4-3 and J usage is TRBJ2-2, with TRBD2 matching 8 bases. V gave up 3 bases and J gave up 7 bases; unmatched junction bases: 7. The CDR3 sequence is 15 residues long. Germline V gene lookup returns CDR1 LGHNA and CDR2 YSLEER. The CDR3 nucleotides are TGCGCCAGCAGCCATTTCTCGGGGGGGTTCGGGGAGCTGTTTTTT. Amino acids: CASSHFSGGFGELFF.

This clonotype was seen only a few times. V gene TRBV6-5 combines with J gene TRBJ1-1; D not certain. CDR1 and CDR2 from the germline V gene are MNHEY and SVGAGI. This CDR3 is built from 14 residues. Trimming stripped 0 bases from V and 5 bases from J, with 10 bases between. The CDR3 coding sequence is TGTGCCAGCAGTTACTCGAAAACAGCTACTGAAGCTTTCTTT. This encodes CASSYSKTATEAFF.

This clonotype has only a few counts. The chain carries TRBV10-3 and TRBJ1-1, with 8 bases matching TRBD1. J lost 5 bases, V lost 11 bases, and 7 bases had no gene match. Germline V gene sequence: CDR1 ENHRY, CDR2 SYGVKD. The CDR3 extends over 12 amino acids. CDR3 sequence: CAAATGVTEAFF. As DNA, the CDR3 is TGTGCCGCAGCGACAGGGGTTACTGAAGCTTTCTTT.

The chain links TRBV25-1 to TRBJ2-7; D perhaps matches TRBD2 (6 bases). Germline CDR1 MGHDK, CDR2 SYGVNS. This CDR3 spans 12 amino acids. V lost 10 bases to trimming and J lost 3 bases, with 13 bases between them. CDR3 sequence (DNA): TGTGCCACCGGGGGACGTTTCTACGAGCAGTACTTC. Translated, it gives CATGGRFYEQYF.

The chain combines TRBV4-1 with TRBJ1-2, with TRBD1 as a possible D gene (5 bases). Trimming removed 1 base at V and 5 bases at J, with 14 bases between. This CDR3 is built from 15 residues. Germline-derived CDR1 and CDR2 are MGHRA and YSYEKL. CDR3 DNA sequence: TGCGCCAGCAGCCAAGGGCCTGGGACTGAGTATGGCTACACCTTC. Its protein product is CASSQGPGTEYGYTF.

This clonotype was seen many times. V gene TRBV5-1 combines with J gene TRBJ1-1; D gene unclear. CDR1 and CDR2 (germline): SGHRS, YFSETQ. V lost 4 bases and J 2 bases, leaving 6 bases between the germline ends. The CDR3 length is 12 residues. CDR3: CASSPDNTEAFF. In nucleotides, the CDR3 is TGCGCCAGCAGCCCAGACAACACTGAAGCTTTCTTT. Full variable domain (outside the CDR3, taken from reference TRBV5-1 and TRBJ1-1): KAGVTQTPRYLIKTRGQQVTLSCSPISGHRSVSWYQQTPGQGLQFLFEYFSETQRNKGNFPGRFSGRQFSNSRSEMNVSTLELGDSALYLCASSPDNTEAFFGQGTRLTVV.